This paragraph covers one T cell receptor (beta chain) sequence. Repertoires were generated with immunoSEQ multiplex PCR, while TCRdb's copy carries only in-frame clones and drops some. The repertoire holds about 35,000 clones, with 85% to 95% as singletons. The entry originates in a study of T cell changes during pregnancy in multiple sclerosis. V shed 9 bases and J shed 0 bases, with 5 bases lying between them. CDR1 and CDR2 (germline): KGHSH, LQKENI. This CDR3 is built from 11 residues. The V call is TRBV18, the J call TRBJ1-1; D gene uncertain. This receptor was identified in a female donor in good health, enrolled as a control in a pregnancy study. The input for sequencing was CD4+ T cells from peripheral blood mononuclear cells, taken in the third trimester of pregnancy. The CDR3 coding sequence is TGTGCCAGTTCTATGAACACTGAAGCTTTCTTT. The encoded protein is CASSMNTEAFF.